The TCR beta chain under discussion was sequenced for a study of tumor-infiltrating lymphocytes in primary liver carcinoma. Germline V gives CDR1 SGHAT, CDR2 FQNNGV. The CDR3 runs to 14 residues. For each extraction, RNA and DNA were obtained together from about 21-30 mg of unsorted bulk tissue. Starting material of about 0.45 ug total RNA yielded TCR beta cDNA via a constant-region primer. Modified slightly, ARM-PCR produced TCR beta libraries over three nested multiplex PCR rounds. PCR rounds one and two used TRBV1-TRBV30 forward primers with a C-beta reverse primer for about 11 cycles each. Via MiXCR, TCRdb re-called the multiplex PCR reads, giving one row per CDR3 protein. The sample shows 52,000 or so distinct CDR3 sequences, roughly 80% of them seen only once.

This clonotype was obtained from a man between 40 and 49 years old with primary liver carcinoma and hepatitis B virus infection. V usage is TRBV11-2 and J usage is TRBJ2-5; TRBD1 is a possible D gene (6 bases). The sequenced material came from liver tumor tissue from sampling region 5. The subset: tumor region T5, tumor centre. The CDR3 protein is CVRSLYRDRETQYF. CDR3 DNA: TGTGTCAGGAGCTTATACAGGGATAGGGAGACCCAGTACTTC.